The next 20 T cell receptor beta chains were all read from a single sample in a study of T cell clonality in common variable immunodeficiency. Method: immunoSEQ multiplex PCR; TCRdb's copy keeps in-frame clones and lacks some. This record lists about 37,000 clones, none seen once only, and the top ten clones contain 0.9% to 1%. The sequenced material came from peripheral blood mononuclear cells. Every receptor here comes from a person aged 18-70 years in good health.

Many counts were recorded for this clone. The CDR3 goes on 3 residues after the read ends, and that part is filled in from the germline J gene. V and J are TRBV5-4 and TRBJ2-7; the D gene is possibly TRBD2 (6 bases). The CDR3 sequence is 15 residues long. V dropped 4 bases and J dropped 2 bases, with 16 bases sitting between them. In germline, CDR1 is SGHNT, CDR2 YYREEE (reference sequence). The sequenced CDR3 bases are TGTGCCAGCAGCCGTAGCGGAGGGGCAACCTACGAG. This codes for CASSRSGGATYE. Given in full, the CDR3 is CASSRSGGATYEQYF.

There are a few counts of this clone. With the read ending 3 residues before the CDR3 end, the germline J gene is used to fill in that end. The chain joins TRBV5-3 to TRBJ2-1; 11 positions match TRBD2. TRBV5-3 is classed as an ORF, of uncertain function. CDR3 length: 15 residues. Unmatched junction bases numbered 3, after V lost 0 bases and J lost 7 bases. The CDR3 loop reads CARSLGLAGRNEQFF. The DNA read from the CDR3 is TGTGCCAGAAGCTTGGGACTAGCGGGAAGGAATGAG.

This clone was counted many times. The read comes to an end 3 residues before the CDR3 does, leaving the germline J gene to fill in the end. J is TRBJ2-3 and V is TRBV5-1, with TRBD2 as a possible D gene (7 bases). V lost 2 bases, J lost 2 bases, and 12 bases lay in between. The CDR3 covers 15 residues. The germline CDR1 and CDR2 sequences are SGHRS and YFSETQ. CDR3 amino acids: CASSLGRGHTDTQYF. CDR3 bases read: TGCGCCAGCAGCTTAGGGCGGGGGCACACAGATACG. Full variable domain (rest looked up from reference TRBV5-1 and TRBJ2-3): KAGVTQTPRYLIKTRGQQVTLSCSPISGHRSVSWYQQTPGQGLQFLFEYFSETQRNKGNFPGRFSGRQFSNSRSEMNVSTLELGDSALYLCASSLGRGHTDTQYFGPGTRLTVL.

This clone was seen many times. The CDR3 end is not reached by the read, which stops 3 residues before it; the germline J gene fills it in. The V and J genes are TRBV27 and TRBJ2-5; no reliable D call. Germline V lookup: CDR1 MNHEY, CDR2 SMNVEV (reference sequence). The CDR3 totals 14 residues. The ends were cut back, 6 bases at V and 4 bases at J, with 15 bases in the middle. The covered CDR3 bases are TGTGCCAGCAGGCCCCTCGGTGGTGGAGAGACC. Translation: CASRPLGGGET. The entire CDR3 is CASRPLGGGETQYF.

The sample holds many counts of this clone. The read finishes 3 residues shy of the CDR3 end, and the germline J gene is used to complete it. The gene calls are TRBV19 and TRBJ1-2, with D possibly matching TRBD1 (5 bases). V dropped 7 bases and J dropped 0 bases, with 12 bases sitting between them. CDR3 length: 14 amino acids. Germline CDR1 reads LNHDA; CDR2 reads SQIVND (reference sequence). CDR3 DNA, as far as it was read: TGTGCCAGTAAGATAAGGGGAACTAACTATGGC. Protein product: CASKIRGTNYG. The whole CDR3 protein reads CASKIRGTNYGYTF.

Many counts were recorded for this clone. The sequenced fragment ends 3 residues before the CDR3 boundary, so the rest is inferred from the germline J gene. The genes are TRBV20-1 and TRBJ1-2; 8 nucleotides align to TRBD1. The V gene's germline CDR1 is DFQATT and CDR2 SNEGSKA (reference sequence). V lost 5 bases and J lost 2; bases outside the gene matches: 10. The CDR3 runs 15 residues. This chain's CDR3 is CSALFTGQGNYGYTF. CDR3 DNA, as far as it was read: TGCAGTGCTCTCTTCACCGGACAGGGAAACTATGGC.

This clone was counted only a few times. The read ends 3 residues before the CDR3 terminus; that terminus is restored from the germline J gene. The genes are TRBV7-2 and TRBJ2-7, with 10 nucleotides matching TRBD1. This CDR3 has 15 amino acids. From germline, CDR1 is SGHTA and CDR2 FQGNSA. V gave up 5 bases and J gave up 5 bases; unmatched junction bases: 9. The DNA read from the CDR3 is TGTGCCAGCAGCCCTATGGGGACAGGGGAGAACGAG. It codes for CASSPMGTGENE. The full-length CDR3 reads as CASSPMGTGENEQYF.

Many counts were recorded for this clone. The read ends 3 residues early relative to the CDR3; the germline J gene fills the gap. The rearrangement links TRBV7-9 to TRBJ2-3; TRBD2 matches at 10 bases. The length of the CDR3 is 13 residues. V dropped 5 bases and J dropped 6; count of bases not matched to a gene: 2. The germline V gene encodes CDR1 SEHNR and CDR2 FQNEAQ (reference sequence). The part of the CDR3 DNA that was read is TGTGCCAGCAGCGGGACTAGCGCGGATACG. Its translation: CASSGTSADT. The complete CDR3 reads CASSGTSADTQYF.

This clone was seen many times. Sequencing ends 3 residues short of the CDR3 end; the germline J gene provides the rest. The chain uses TRBV7-9 and TRBJ1-2; TRBD1 matches at 9 bases. This CDR3 contains 13 residues. With 1 base clipped from V and 6 bases from J, the junction kept 0 bases outside the gene matches. Germline CDR1 SEHNR, CDR2 FQNEAQ (reference sequence). CDR3 region: CASSLGQGDGYTF. Incomplete CDR3 DNA: TGTGCCAGCAGCTTAGGACAGGGGGATGGC.

This clone was picked up many times. Sequencing ends 3 residues short of the CDR3 end; the germline J gene provides the rest. The rearrangement uses TRBV29-1 and TRBJ2-2, with D possibly matching TRBD1 (5 bases). Trimming pared 1 base from V and 0 bases from J, leaving 6 bases between. From germline, CDR1 is SQVTM and CDR2 ANQGSEA. This CDR3 contains 14 residues. CDR3 sequence reads: CSVEGRANTGELFF. Partial CDR3 DNA: TGCAGCGTTGAAGGCAGGGCGAACACCGGGGAG.

A word on this clone: The CDR3 is cut off 3 residues early in the read; its end comes from the germline J gene. The genes are TRBV6-2 or TRBV6-3 and TRBJ2-4, with a possible D match to TRBD1 (5 bases). The CDR3 sequence is 12 residues long. In germline, CDR1 is MNHEY, CDR2 SVGEGT. CDR3 sequence reads: CASSVRAYGQYF. The sequenced part of the CDR3 DNA is TGTGCCAGCAGTGTCAGGGCCTATGGT.

This clone was seen ten or more times. The part of the CDR3 DNA that was read is TGTGCCTGGAGTTACAGCCCAGAGACC. The encoded protein is CAWSYSPET. The whole CDR3 region reads CAWSYSPETQYF. The V gene is TRBV30, the J gene TRBJ2-5; D call uncertain. The read gets to within 3 residues of the CDR3 end, and the germline J gene fills in the rest. The V gene's germline CDR1 is GTSNPN and CDR2 SVGIG (reference sequence). Trimming took off 2 bases at V and 4 bases at J, with 8 bases between the two ends. The CDR3 contains 12 residues.

This clone was counted at least ten times. The CDR3 extends 3 residues past the end of the read, so its final part is completed from the germline J gene. V and J are TRBV20-1 and TRBJ2-5; D is uncertain. Germline V CDR1 and CDR2: DFQATT, SNEGSKA (reference sequence). This CDR3 is 13 amino acids long. V lost 6 bases and J 1 base, leaving 12 bases between the germline ends. CDR3 DNA, as far as it was read: TGCAGTGCATCAGAAAGTGGCCAAGAGACC. This codes for CSASESGQET. The whole CDR3 region reads CSASESGQETQYF.

This clone occurred a few times. The read ends 3 residues shy of where the CDR3 ends; the end is completed using the germline J gene. The chain recombines TRBV11-2 with TRBJ2-5, with D tentatively TRBD2 (5 bases). The CDR3 length is 13 residues. The V end lost 5 bases, the J end lost 5 bases, and 12 bases lay between the germline ends. The V gene's germline CDR1 is SGHAT and CDR2 FQNNGV. The CDR3 is CASSVAFRETQYF. The sequenced CDR3 bases are TGTGCCAGCAGCGTAGCGTTCCGGGAGACC.

This clone was counted many times. The sequence runs out 3 residues before the end of the CDR3; the remainder is reconstructed from the germline J gene. The chain is built from TRBV29-1 and TRBJ2-1; 10 bases line up with TRBD2. Germline values: CDR1 SQVTM, CDR2 ANQGSEA. The V segment lost 7 bases and the J segment 4 bases; nucleotides outside the gene matches: 4. CDR3 length equals 13 residues. CDR3 bases read: TGCAGCGCCCGGACTAGCGGATACAATGAG. It codes for CSARTSGYNE. The entire CDR3 protein reads CSARTSGYNEQFF.

This clone occurred many times. The missing CDR3 end, 3 residues past where the read stops, is filled in from the germline J gene. The V gene is TRBV29-1, the J gene TRBJ1-2; D uncertain. CDR1 is SQVTM, CDR2 ANQGSEA, per germline. This CDR3 region has 9 residues. V lost 4 bases and J lost 7, with 4 bases in between. CDR3 protein: CSVVIGYTF. CDR3 bases read: TGCAGCGTTGTAATTGGC.

In its sample, this clone was seen many times. Coverage ceases 3 residues before the CDR3 finishes, and the germline J gene fills in the end. The V and J genes are TRBV6-1 and TRBJ2-7; D remains unclear. Trimming took off 2 bases at V and 3 bases at J, with 8 bases between the two ends. Germline assignment: CDR1 MNHNS and CDR2 SASEGT. The CDR3 covers 13 residues. The CDR3 is CASSESLFYEQYF. The DNA read from the CDR3 is TGTGCCAGCAGTGAATCACTTTTCTACGAG.

This clone was detected many times. Read coverage stops 3 residues before the CDR3 terminus; the germline J gene supplies the remainder. The chain uses TRBV3-1 (or the pseudogene TRBV3-2) and TRBJ2-1; no reliable D call. Germline CDR1 is LGHDT and CDR2 is YNNKEL (reference sequence). Trimming removed 5 bases at V and 5 bases at J, with 13 bases between. This CDR3 has 14 residues. CDR3 sequence: CASSYSNSDNEQFF. The sequenced CDR3 bases are TGTGCCAGCAGCTACAGCAATTCCGACAATGAG.

Ten or more counts support this clone. The read ends 3 residues before the CDR3 terminus; that terminus is restored from the germline J gene. The chain employs TRBV6-2 or TRBV6-3 and TRBJ2-2, with 14 positions matching TRBD2. CDR3 length: 15 residues. Trimming removed 5 bases from V and 6 bases from J; junction bases left unmatched: 2. CDR1 is MNHEY and CDR2 is SVGEGT in the germline V gene. The DNA read from the CDR3 is TGTGCCAGCAGTCGACTAGCGGGGGGGCCCGGGGAG. Translation: CASSRLAGGPGE. The whole CDR3 sequence reads CASSRLAGGPGELFF.

This clone was counted a few times. From the germline J gene comes the end of the CDR3, since the read stops 3 residues before it. The rearrangement links TRBV5-1 to TRBJ2-5, with unresolved D. Germline loops: CDR1 SGHRS, CDR2 YFSETQ. Trimming removed 7 bases at V and 2 bases at J, with 18 bases between. There are 15 residues in the CDR3. The sequenced CDR3 bases are TGCGCCAGCTGTGGAACAGAAGTACTTCAAGAGACC. Protein: CASCGTEVLQET. Given in full, the CDR3 is CASCGTEVLQETQYF.